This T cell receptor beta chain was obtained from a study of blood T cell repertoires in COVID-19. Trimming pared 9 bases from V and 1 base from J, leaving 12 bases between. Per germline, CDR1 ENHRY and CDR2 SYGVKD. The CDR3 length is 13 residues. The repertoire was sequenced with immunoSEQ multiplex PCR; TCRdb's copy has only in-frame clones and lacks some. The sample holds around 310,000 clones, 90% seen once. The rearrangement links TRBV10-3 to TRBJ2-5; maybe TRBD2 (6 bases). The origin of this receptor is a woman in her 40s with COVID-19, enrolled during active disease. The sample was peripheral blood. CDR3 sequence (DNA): TGTGCCATGGGGCGGGGTTCCCAAGAGACCCAGTACTTC. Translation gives CAMGRGSQETQYF.